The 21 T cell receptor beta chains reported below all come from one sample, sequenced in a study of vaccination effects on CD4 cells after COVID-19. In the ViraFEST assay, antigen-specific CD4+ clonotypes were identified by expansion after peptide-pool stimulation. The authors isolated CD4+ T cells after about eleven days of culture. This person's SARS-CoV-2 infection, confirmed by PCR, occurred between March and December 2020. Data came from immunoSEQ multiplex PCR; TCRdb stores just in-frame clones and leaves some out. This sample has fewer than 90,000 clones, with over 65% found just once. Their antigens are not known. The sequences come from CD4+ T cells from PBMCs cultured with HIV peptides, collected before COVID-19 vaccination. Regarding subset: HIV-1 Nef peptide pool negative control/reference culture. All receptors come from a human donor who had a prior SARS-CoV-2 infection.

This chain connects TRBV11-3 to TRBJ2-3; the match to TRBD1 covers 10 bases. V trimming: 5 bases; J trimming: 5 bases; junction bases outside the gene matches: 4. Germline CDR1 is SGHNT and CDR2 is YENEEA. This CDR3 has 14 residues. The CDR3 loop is CASSLWTGGDTQYF. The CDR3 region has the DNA TGTGCCAGCAGCCTTTGGACAGGGGGAGATACGCAGTATTTT. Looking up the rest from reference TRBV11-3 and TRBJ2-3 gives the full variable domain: EAGVVQSPRYKIIEKKQPVAFWCNPISGHNTLYWYLQNLGQGPELLIRYENEEAVDDSQLPKDRFSAERLKGVDSTLKIQPAELGDSAVYLCASSLWTGGDTQYFGPGTRLTVL.

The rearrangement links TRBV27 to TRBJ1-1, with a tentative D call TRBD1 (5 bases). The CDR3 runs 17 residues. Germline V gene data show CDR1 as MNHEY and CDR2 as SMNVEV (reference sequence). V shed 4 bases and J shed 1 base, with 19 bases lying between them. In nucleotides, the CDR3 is TGTGCCAGCAGTTCTACCCTAACACGGGACTGGAACACTGAAGCTTTCTTT. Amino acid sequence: CASSSTLTRDWNTEAFF.

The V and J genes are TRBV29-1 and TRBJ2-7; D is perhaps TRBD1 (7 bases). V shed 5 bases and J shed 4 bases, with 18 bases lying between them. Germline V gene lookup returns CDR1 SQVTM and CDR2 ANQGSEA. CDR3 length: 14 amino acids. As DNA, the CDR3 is TGCAGCGTTTCCCGGGGGACAGAAGCTTACGAGCAGTACTTC. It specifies CSVSRGTEAYEQYF.

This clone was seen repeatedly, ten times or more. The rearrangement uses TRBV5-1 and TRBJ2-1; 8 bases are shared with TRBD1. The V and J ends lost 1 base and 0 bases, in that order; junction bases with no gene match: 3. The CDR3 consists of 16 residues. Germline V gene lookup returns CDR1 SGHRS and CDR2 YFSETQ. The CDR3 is CASSLQGAPSYNEQFF. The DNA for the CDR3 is TGCGCCAGCAGCTTGCAGGGGGCCCCCTCCTACAATGAGCAGTTCTTC.

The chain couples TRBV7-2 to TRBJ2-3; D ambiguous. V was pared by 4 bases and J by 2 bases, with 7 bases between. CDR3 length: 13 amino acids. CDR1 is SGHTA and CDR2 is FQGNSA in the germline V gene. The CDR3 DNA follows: TGTGCCAGCAGCTCCTTTCCCACAGATACGCAGTATTTT. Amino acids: CASSSFPTDTQYF.

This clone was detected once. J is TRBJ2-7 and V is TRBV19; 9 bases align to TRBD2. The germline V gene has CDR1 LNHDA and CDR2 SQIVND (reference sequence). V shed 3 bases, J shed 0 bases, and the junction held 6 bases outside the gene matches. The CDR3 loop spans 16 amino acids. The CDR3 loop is CASSIGTSRYSYEQYF. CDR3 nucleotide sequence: TGTGCCAGTAGTATTGGGACTAGCAGATACTCCTACGAGCAGTACTTC.

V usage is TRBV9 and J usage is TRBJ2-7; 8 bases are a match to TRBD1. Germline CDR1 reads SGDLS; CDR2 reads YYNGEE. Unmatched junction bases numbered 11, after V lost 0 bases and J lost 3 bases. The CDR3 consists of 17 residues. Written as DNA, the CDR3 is TGTGCCAGCAGCGTAGGTGACAGGGGAGGCCGGATCTACGAGCAGTACTTC. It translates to CASSVGDRGGRIYEQYF.

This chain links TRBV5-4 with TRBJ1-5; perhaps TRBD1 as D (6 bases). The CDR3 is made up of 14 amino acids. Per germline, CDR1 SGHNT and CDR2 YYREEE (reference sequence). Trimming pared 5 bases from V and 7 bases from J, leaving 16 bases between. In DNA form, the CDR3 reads TGTGCCAGCAGTCTGGGAGGGGGTGGCCAGCCCCAGCATTTT. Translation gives CASSLGGGGQPQHF.

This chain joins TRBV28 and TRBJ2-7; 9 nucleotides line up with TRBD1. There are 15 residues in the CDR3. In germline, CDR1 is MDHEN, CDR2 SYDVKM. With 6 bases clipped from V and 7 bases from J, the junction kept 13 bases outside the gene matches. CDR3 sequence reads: CASRPTGGEGAEQYF. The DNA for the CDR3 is TGTGCCAGCAGGCCCACAGGGGGCGAAGGGGCAGAGCAGTACTTC.

This CDR3 is CASSQTLNTEAFF. As DNA, the CDR3 is TGTGCCAGCAGCCAGACTTTGAACACTGAAGCTTTCTTT. This sequence joins TRBV7-3 and TRBJ1-1, with D unresolved. The germline gives CDR1 SGHTA, CDR2 FQGTGA. The V and J ends lost 5 bases and 0 bases respectively, with 7 bases between them. The CDR3 consists of 13 residues.

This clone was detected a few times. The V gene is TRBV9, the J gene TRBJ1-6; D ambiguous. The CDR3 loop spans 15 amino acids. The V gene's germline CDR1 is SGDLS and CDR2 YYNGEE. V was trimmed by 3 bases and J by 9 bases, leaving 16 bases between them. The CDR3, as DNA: TGTGCCAGCAGCGGAACCGGGAGTTCAAGTTCACCCCTCCACTTT. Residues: CASSGTGSSSSPLHF.

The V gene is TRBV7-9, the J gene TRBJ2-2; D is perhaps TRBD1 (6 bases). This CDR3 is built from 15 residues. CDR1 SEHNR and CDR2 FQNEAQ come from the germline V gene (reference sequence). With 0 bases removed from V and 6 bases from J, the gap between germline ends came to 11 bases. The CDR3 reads CASSLAMDRPGELFF. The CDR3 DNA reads TGTGCCAGCAGCTTAGCGATGGACAGACCCGGGGAGCTGTTTTTT.

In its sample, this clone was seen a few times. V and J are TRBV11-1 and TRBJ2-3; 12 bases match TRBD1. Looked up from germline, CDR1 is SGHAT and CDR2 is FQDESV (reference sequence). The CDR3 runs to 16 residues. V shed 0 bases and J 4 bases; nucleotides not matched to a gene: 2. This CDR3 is CASSLAGQGASDTQYF. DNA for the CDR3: TGTGCCAGCAGCTTAGCGGGACAGGGGGCCTCAGATACGCAGTATTTT.

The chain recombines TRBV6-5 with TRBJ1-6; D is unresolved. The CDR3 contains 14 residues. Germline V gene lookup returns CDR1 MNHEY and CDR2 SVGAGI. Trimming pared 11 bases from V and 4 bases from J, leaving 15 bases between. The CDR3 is CAVADPGYNSPLHF. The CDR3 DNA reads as TGTGCCGTGGCGGACCCTGGGTATAATTCACCCCTCCACTTT.

As DNA, the CDR3 is TGTGCCAGCAGTCCGGAGGTCTTTGTAGCCAAAAACATTCAGTACTTC. Translated: CASSPEVFVAKNIQYF. V usage is TRBV27 and J usage is TRBJ2-4, with D possibly TRBD2 on 5 matching bases. The length of the CDR3 is 16 residues. Trimming left V 5 bases short and J 0 bases short, with 14 bases between. Germline loops: CDR1 MNHEY, CDR2 SMNVEV (reference sequence).

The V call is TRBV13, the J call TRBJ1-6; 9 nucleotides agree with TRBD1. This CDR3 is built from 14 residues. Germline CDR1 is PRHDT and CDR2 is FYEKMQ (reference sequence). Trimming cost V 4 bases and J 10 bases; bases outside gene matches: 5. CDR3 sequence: CASSYRDRVSPLHF. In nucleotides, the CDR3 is TGTGCCAGCAGCTACCGGGACAGGGTCTCACCCCTCCACTTT.

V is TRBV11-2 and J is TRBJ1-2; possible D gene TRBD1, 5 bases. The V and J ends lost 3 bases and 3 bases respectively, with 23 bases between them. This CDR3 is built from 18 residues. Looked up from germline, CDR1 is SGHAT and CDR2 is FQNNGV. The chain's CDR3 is CASSLPIFKGARDYGYTF. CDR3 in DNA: TGTGCCAGCAGCTTGCCTATTTTTAAAGGGGCGCGGGACTATGGCTACACCTTC.

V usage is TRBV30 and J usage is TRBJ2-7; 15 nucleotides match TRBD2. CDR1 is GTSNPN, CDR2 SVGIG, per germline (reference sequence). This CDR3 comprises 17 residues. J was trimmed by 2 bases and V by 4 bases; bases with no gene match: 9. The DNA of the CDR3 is TGTGCCTGGACAAGGACTAGCGGGGGGGCAGTAACCTACGAGCAGTACTTC. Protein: CAWTRTSGGAVTYEQYF.

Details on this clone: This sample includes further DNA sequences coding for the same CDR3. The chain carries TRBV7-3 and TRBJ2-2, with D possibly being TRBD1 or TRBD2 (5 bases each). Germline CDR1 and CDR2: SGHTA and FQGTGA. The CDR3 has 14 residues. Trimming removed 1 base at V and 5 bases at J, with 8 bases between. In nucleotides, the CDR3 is TGTGCCAGCAGCTTAAGGGGCGGGACCGGGGAGCTGTTTTTT. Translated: CASSLRGGTGELFF. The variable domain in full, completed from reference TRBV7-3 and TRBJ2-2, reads GAGVSQTPSNKVTEKGKYVELRCDPISGHTALYWYRQSLGQGPEFLIYFQGTGAADDSGLPNDRFFAVRPEGSVSTLKIQRTERGDSAVYLCASSLRGGTGELFFGEGSRLTVL.

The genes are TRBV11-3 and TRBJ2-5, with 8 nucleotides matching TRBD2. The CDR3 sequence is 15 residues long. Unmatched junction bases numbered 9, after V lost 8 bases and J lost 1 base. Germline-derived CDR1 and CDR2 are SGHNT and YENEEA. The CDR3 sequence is CASSGGGSFQETQYF. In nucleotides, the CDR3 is TGTGCCAGCTCGGGCGGGGGGAGTTTCCAAGAGACCCAGTACTTC.

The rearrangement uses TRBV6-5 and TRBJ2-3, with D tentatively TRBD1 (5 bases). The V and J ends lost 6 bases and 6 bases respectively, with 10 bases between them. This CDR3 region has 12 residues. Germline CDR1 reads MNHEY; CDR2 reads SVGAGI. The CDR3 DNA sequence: TGTGCCAGCAGGGGATCAGGGGATACGCAGTATTTT. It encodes CASRGSGDTQYF.